These T cell receptor beta chains were read from a single sample in a study of cytomegalovirus exposure and HLA in healthy donors. Assay used: immunoSEQ multiplex PCR; TCRdb lists only in-frame clones, some missing. In the table there are under 250,000 clones, 76% of which are singletons. Sequenced material: PBMCs. These TCRs come from a man aged 18 to 30 in good health and CMV-seronegative. The CDR3 runs from the conserved cysteine through the conserved F or W. D genes are given only for firm matches. For some rows the clone size is stated as once, few or many, or as a class when expanded; others skip it.

clone_size j_call v_call d_call cdr3_nt cdr3_aa
. TRBJ2-3 TRBV27 . TGTGCCAGCAGTTTAAGTTCCGTTGGGCGCAGCACAGATACGCAGTATTTT CASSLSSVGRSTDTQYF
. TRBJ1-1 TRBV2 TRBD1 TGTGCCAGCAGTGACAGGGGGGAAGCTTTCTTT CASSDRGEAFF
. TRBJ2-1 TRBV7-2 TRBD2 TGTGCCAGCAGCTCTGGACTAGCGGGAGTGTGGAATGAGCAGTTCTTC CASSSGLAGVWNEQFF
. TRBJ2-5 TRBV5-3 TRBD1 TGTGCCAGAAGCGCCACGGACAGGGGAGAGACCCAGTACTTC CARSATDRGETQYF
few TRBJ2-7 TRBV10-3 TRBD2 TGTGCCACCAGCGGGAGTAGGGAAGACGAGCAGTACTTC CATSGSREDEQYF
. TRBJ1-4 TRBV28 . TGTGCCAGCAGTTGGGGGGGAGAAAAACTGTTTTTT CASSWGGEKLFF
. TRBJ1-1 TRBV9 TRBD1 TGTGCCAGCAGCGGGACAGGGGTGCAAGCTTTCTTT CASSGTGVQAFF
. TRBJ2-7 TRBV2 TRBD1 TGTGCCAGCAGTACCGGGACAGGGGTGCGAGAGCAGTACTTC CASSTGTGVREQYF
once TRBJ2-1 TRBV10-1 . TGCGCCAGCAGTGTAGGTAGCGGAATCCACAATGAGCAGTTCTTC CASSVGSGIHNEQFF
. TRBJ1-2 TRBV7-9 . TGTGCCATCCTAGACGTTGGTGTCTATGGCTACACCTTC CAILDVGVYGYTF
. TRBJ2-2 TRBV18 TRBD1 TGTGCCAGCTCTCCCGGGACCCAGGGGGCCGGGGAGCTGTTTTTT CASSPGTQGAGELFF
. TRBJ1-3 TRBV11-3 TRBD1 TGTGCCAGCAGCCCGGGACAGGGGAATGGAGACACCATATATTTT CASSPGQGNGDTIYF
. TRBJ2-7 TRBV29-1 TRBD2 TGCAGCGTTGGACCCCTAGGTAGCGGGAGTAGACACGAGCAGTACTTC CSVGPLGSGSRHEQYF
. TRBJ2-7 TRBV7-8 . TGTGCCAGCAGCTCAGGGTCGCACGAGCAGTACTTC CASSSGSHEQYF